This section outlines one T cell receptor beta chain sequence together with its context. Its antigen is not identified. This sample is drawn from a study of T cells in Graves' hyperthyroidism and ophthalmopathy. The study, taken as a whole, reports: Most thyroid clonotypes expanded above 0.001 appeared in blood too. Ophthalmopathy stood apart from stable hyperthyroidism in a 13 V-J model.

The CDR3 runs to 13 residues. The V end lost 6 bases, the J end lost 3 bases, and 11 bases lay between the germline ends. There were TCR beta CDR3 regions amplified from RNA transcripts. TCR CDR3 regions were first amplified by RT-PCR with HTBI primers. MiXCR, run by TCRdb on the multiplex PCR reads, gives a single entry per CDR3 protein. The profile shows about 660,000 distinct CDR3 sequences, about 45% of them singletons. Those patients with uncontrolled infection, other autoimmune disease, pregnancy or lactation were excluded. Based on clinical symptoms, serum thyroxine and TRAb, thyroid ultrasound and orbital computed tomography, diagnoses were reached.

Material: peripheral blood or thyroid tissue (not recorded which). The source of this sequence is an adult man with Graves' disease, either hyperthyroidism or ophthalmopathy (not recorded which). This chain joins TRBV12-3 or TRBV12-4 and TRBJ1-1, with a tentative D call TRBD1 (5 bases). The CDR3 nucleotides read TGTGCCAGCAGGGGGGAACTTTACACTGAAGCTTTCTTT. Its translation is CASRGELYTEAFF.